The present TCR beta chain was sequenced within a study of CD8 T cells in ankylosing spondylitis. Broader study findings: Within ankylosing spondylitis blood, a TCR beta motif made up of roughly eight highly homologous variants appeared to be characteristic.

Germline lookup yields CDR1 SGDLS and CDR2 YYNGEE. The CDR3 sequence is 15 residues long. Trimming took 3 bases from V and 3 from J; bases not matched to a gene: 8. This clonotype was recorded at least ten times. Its matching antigen is unknown. One entry per CDR3 protein, called by TCRdb with MiXCR from the 5' RACE reads. The sample lists thousands of distinct CDR3 sequences, about 2.1% occurring once. The sample was blood, either unsorted or a sorted T cell fraction (not recorded which). This receptor was obtained from a male donor with ankylosing spondylitis or in good health (not recorded which). The V and J genes are TRBV9 and TRBJ2-7, with 8 bases fitting TRBD1. CDR3 region: CASSADRARFYEQYF. The DNA of the CDR3 is TGTGCCAGCAGCGCGGACAGGGCACGATTCTACGAGCAGTACTTC.